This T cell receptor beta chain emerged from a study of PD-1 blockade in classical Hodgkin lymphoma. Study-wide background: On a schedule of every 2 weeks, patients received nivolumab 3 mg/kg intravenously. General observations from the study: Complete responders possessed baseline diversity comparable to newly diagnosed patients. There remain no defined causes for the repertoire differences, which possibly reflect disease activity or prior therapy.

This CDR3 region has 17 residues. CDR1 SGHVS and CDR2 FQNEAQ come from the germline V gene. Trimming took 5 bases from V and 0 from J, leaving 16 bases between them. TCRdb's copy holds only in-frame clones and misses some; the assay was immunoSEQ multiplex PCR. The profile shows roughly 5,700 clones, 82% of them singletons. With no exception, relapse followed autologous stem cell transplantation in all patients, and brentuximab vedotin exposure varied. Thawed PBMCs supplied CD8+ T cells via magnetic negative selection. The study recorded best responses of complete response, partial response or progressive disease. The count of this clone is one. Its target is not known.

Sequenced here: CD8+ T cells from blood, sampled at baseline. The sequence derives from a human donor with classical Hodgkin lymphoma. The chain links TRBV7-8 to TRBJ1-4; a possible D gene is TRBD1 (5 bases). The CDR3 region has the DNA TGTGCCAGCAGCCTAGACGCCTGGGACTCAACTAATGAAAAACTGTTTTTT. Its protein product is CASSLDAWDSTNEKLFF.